Shown below are 9 T cell receptor beta chains from a single sample sequenced in a study of T-cell reconstitution after alpha-beta-depleted transplantation in children. Researchers prepared the TCRbeta library using unique molecular identifiers, the study reports. TCRdb reprocessed the PCR reads with MiXCR, giving one entry per CDR3 protein. Of about 540,000 distinct CDR3 sequences in the sample, more than 20% were seen once. This specimen was PBMCs, taken before TCRalphabeta/CD19-depleted stem cell transplant. These receptors were obtained from a boy younger than two with Wiskott-Aldrich syndrome, due to receive a stem cell transplant.

This clonotype was detected a few times. The chain recombines TRBV20-1 with TRBJ2-2, with 8 bases fitting TRBD2. Germline V gives CDR1 DFQATT, CDR2 SNEGSKA (reference sequence). Trimming at V came to 0 bases and at J to 5 bases, leaving 8 bases not matched to a gene. The CDR3 is made up of 16 amino acids. CDR3 amino acids: CSARDPREGLTGELFF. Here the CDR3 DNA reads TGCAGTGCTAGAGATCCTCGGGAGGGCCTAACCGGGGAGCTGTTTTTT.

This clonotype has a handful of counts. The gene calls are TRBV7-6 and TRBJ2-7; no reliable D call. The CDR3 spans 15 residues. V was shortened by 1 base and J by 2 bases, with 12 bases between the two germline ends. CDR1 is SGHVS and CDR2 is FNYEAQ in the germline V gene. CDR3 sequence reads: CASSLGVAAPYEQYF. DNA for the CDR3: TGTGCCAGCAGCTTAGGGGTAGCCGCCCCCTACGAGCAGTACTTC.

The chain links TRBV15 to TRBJ2-7; 7 bases agree with TRBD1. The CDR3 loop spans 14 amino acids. V was pared by 2 bases and J by 1 base, with 2 bases of the junction left unmatched. Germline CDR1 LNHNV, CDR2 YYDKDF (reference sequence). CDR3 sequence reads: CATSRLQGSYEQYF. The CDR3, as DNA: TGTGCCACCAGCAGACTACAGGGGTCCTACGAGCAGTACTTC.

This chain connects TRBV5-5 to TRBJ2-7, with 8 bases identical to TRBD2. The CDR3 sequence is 14 residues long. Unmatched junction bases numbered 7, after V lost 4 bases and J lost 4 bases. Germline CDR1 and CDR2: SGHKS and YYEKEE (reference sequence). The CDR3 DNA reads TGTGCCAGCAGCGGACGGGGACTAGAATACGAGCAGTACTTC. Translating it yields CASSGRGLEYEQYF.

The chain links TRBV5-1 to TRBJ2-3; D possibly uses TRBD1 or TRBD2 (6 bases each). Germline V gives CDR1 SGHRS, CDR2 YFSETQ. Trimming cost V 7 bases and J 0 bases, with 21 bases left between them. This CDR3 comprises 17 residues. The CDR3 spells CASGVGGGTTSTDTQYF. CDR3 bases: TGCGCCAGCGGCGTTGGAGGGGGGACGACTAGCACAGATACGCAGTATTTT.

V gene TRBV5-1 combines with J gene TRBJ2-7; TRBD1 or TRBD2 may be the D gene (7 bases each). The CDR3 is 15 amino acids. The germline V gene encodes CDR1 SGHRS and CDR2 YFSETQ. V lost 4 bases and J 3 bases, leaving 17 bases between the germline ends. The CDR3 reads CASSPRGDSYYEQYF. The CDR3 nucleotides are TGCGCCAGCAGCCCCCGGGGGGACAGCTACTACGAGCAGTACTTC.

This clonotype has just a few counts. The V gene is TRBV12-3 or TRBV12-4, the J gene TRBJ2-5, with D tentatively TRBD2 (6 bases). Trimming took off 6 bases at V and 2 bases at J, with 16 bases between the two ends. CDR3 length equals 15 residues. DNA of the CDR3: TGTGCCAGCAGACGGGACTGGTCGGATCAAGAGACCCAGTACTTC. As protein: CASRRDWSDQETQYF.

This clonotype was seen repeatedly, ten times or more. The rearrangement links TRBV5-1 to TRBJ2-3; 7 bases line up with TRBD1. This CDR3 spans 14 amino acids. Germline V gene sequence: CDR1 SGHRS, CDR2 YFSETQ. The ends lost 4 bases at V and 2 bases at J; junction bases unmatched: 4. The CDR3 sequence: CASSPGTATDTQYF. The CDR3 DNA reads as TGCGCCAGCAGCCCGGGGACAGCCACAGATACGCAGTATTTT.

The chain recombines TRBV20-1 with TRBJ2-5; TRBD2 is a possible D gene (5 bases). The V gene lost 6 bases and the J gene lost 6 bases, with 20 bases spanning the gap. The CDR3 extends over 14 amino acids. Germline V gene lookup returns CDR1 DFQATT and CDR2 SNEGSKA (reference sequence). The CDR3 spells CSATQDSAKKTQYF. The CDR3 DNA reads TGCAGTGCGACCCAGGACTCCGCCAAAAAGACCCAGTACTTC.